Following are 26 T cell receptor beta chains from one sample sequenced in a study of PD-1 blockade in classical Hodgkin lymphoma. Exposure to brentuximab vedotin varied, and each patient had relapsed following autologous stem cell transplantation. Sequencing was performed with immunoSEQ multiplex PCR; in TCRdb, only in-frame clones are kept and a portion is missing. The sample lists tens of thousands of clones, around 91% occurring once. Sequencing used peripheral blood mononuclear cells (PBMCs), obtained at baseline. The source of these receptors is a human donor with classical Hodgkin lymphoma.

The rearrangement joins TRBV27 to TRBJ2-7; D is ambiguous. The CDR3 consists of 15 residues. The ends were cut back, 3 bases at V and 0 bases at J, with 12 bases in the middle. Germline lookup yields CDR1 MNHEY and CDR2 SMNVEV (reference sequence). The CDR3 DNA follows: TGTGCCAGCAGTTTCCGAGACACCTTCTCCTACGAGCAGTACTTC. It yields the protein CASSFRDTFSYEQYF.

This chain uses TRBV6-5 with TRBJ2-7; D gene uncertain. The V gene's germline CDR1 is MNHEY and CDR2 SVGAGI. Trimming shortened V by 2 bases and J by 3 bases, and 11 bases separated the two germline ends. The CDR3 covers 14 residues. The CDR3 protein is CASSYGSKGYEQYF. CDR3 nucleotide sequence: TGTGCCAGCAGTTACGGGTCCAAAGGCTACGAGCAGTACTTC.

This chain connects TRBV27 to TRBJ1-1; 7 nucleotides align to TRBD1. The germline V gene encodes CDR1 MNHEY and CDR2 SMNVEV (reference sequence). V lost 7 bases, J lost 6 bases, and 11 bases stayed unmatched. This CDR3 has 14 amino acids. The CDR3: CASNPTYTGAEAFF. Written as DNA, the CDR3 is TGTGCCAGCAACCCTACCTATACAGGGGCTGAAGCTTTCTTT.

This clone was observed a single time. This chain connects TRBV5-1 to TRBJ1-6, with unresolved D. The CDR3 is made up of 14 amino acids. The V gene's germline CDR1 is SGHRS and CDR2 YFSETQ. The V end was cut by 4 bases, the J end by 7 bases, with 12 bases between. The CDR3 bases are TGCGCCAGCAGCACTCCAGGACGAAATTCACCCCTCCACTTT. Translation gives CASSTPGRNSPLHF.

The chain has TRBV10-2 and TRBJ2-1; 8 positions agree with TRBD1. After removal of 8 bases from V and 7 bases from J, the junction contained 7 bases not matched to a gene. The germline gives CDR1 WSHSY, CDR2 SAAADI. This CDR3 has 13 residues. CDR3 DNA sequence: TGCGCCAGCCAGGGGGCTGTGAATAATGAGCAGTTCTTC. This gives the protein CASQGAVNNEQFF.

The rearrangement links TRBV19 to TRBJ2-3; 11 bases are shared with TRBD2. The V and J ends lost 10 bases and 4 bases, in that order; junction bases with no gene match: 4. Looked up from germline, CDR1 is LNHDA and CDR2 is SQIVND (reference sequence). The CDR3 totals 13 residues. This CDR3 reads CATTLAGADTQYF. CDR3 DNA: TGTGCCACCACACTAGCGGGGGCAGATACGCAGTATTTT.

V and J are TRBV29-1 and TRBJ1-2; no clear D. V dropped 4 bases and J dropped 0 bases, with 9 bases sitting between them. The CDR3 extends over 13 amino acids. Germline assignment: CDR1 SQVTM and CDR2 ANQGSEA. CDR3 region: CSVADDPNYGYTF. Here the CDR3 DNA reads TGCAGCGTTGCCGACGATCCTAACTATGGCTACACCTTC.

The chain joins TRBV6-6 to TRBJ1-3; D remains ambiguous. The V and J ends lost 0 bases and 8 bases respectively, with 14 bases between them. This CDR3 region has 15 residues. The germline V gene encodes CDR1 MNHNY and CDR2 SVGAGI (reference sequence). DNA of the CDR3: TGTGCCAGCAGTTACTCGAATGGGTGGCTAGACACCATATATTTT. This codes for CASSYSNGWLDTIYF.

The chain links TRBV2 to TRBJ2-7, with no clear D. This CDR3 spans 13 amino acids. Trimming cost V 3 bases and J 6 bases, with 12 bases left between them. Germline CDR1 and CDR2: SNHLY and FYNNEI. The CDR3 DNA is TGTGCCAGCAGTGACGGCTTTTCACTCGAGCAGTACTTC. Protein sequence: CASSDGFSLEQYF.

The V call is TRBV5-6, the J call TRBJ2-7; possible D gene TRBD1, 6 bases. The ends were cut back, 1 base at V and 1 base at J, with 21 bases in the middle. CDR1 is SGHDT, CDR2 YYEEEE, per germline. The CDR3 has 18 residues. In nucleotides, the CDR3 is TGTGCCAGCAGCTTGCCCCCACTGGGGGCCCCCTCATCCTACGAGCAGTACTTC. Translation gives CASSLPPLGAPSSYEQYF. The full variable domain, with the rest looked up from reference TRBV5-6 and TRBJ2-7, is DAGVTQSPTHLIKTRGQQVTLRCSPKSGHDTVSWYQQALGQGPQFIFQYYEEEERQRGNFPDRFSGHQFPNYSSELNVNALLLGDSALYLCASSLPPLGAPSSYEQYFGPGTRLTVT.

The chain combines TRBV6-5 with TRBJ1-6; 9 bases agree with TRBD1. The CDR3 is 14 amino acids. Looked up from germline, CDR1 is MNHEY and CDR2 is SVGAGI. V trimming: 2 bases; J trimming: 10 bases; junction bases outside the gene matches: 3. The CDR3, as DNA: TGTGCCAGCAGTTACGGGGGACAGGGCTCACCCCTCCACTTT. Translated, it gives CASSYGGQGSPLHF.

This chain links TRBV6-1 with TRBJ1-2, with D perhaps TRBD1 (5 bases). V lost 2 bases to trimming and J lost 3 bases, with 10 bases between them. Germline lookup yields CDR1 MNHNS and CDR2 SASEGT. CDR3 length: 14 amino acids. CDR3: CASSELGGDYGYTF. The DNA for the CDR3 is TGTGCCAGCAGTGAATTGGGGGGGGACTATGGCTACACCTTC.

The V and J genes are TRBV2 and TRBJ2-1, with TRBD1 matching 7 bases. The J segment lost 2 bases and the V segment lost 8 bases, leaving 9 bases of the junction unmatched. Germline V gene sequence: CDR1 SNHLY, CDR2 FYNNEI. The CDR3 loop spans 15 amino acids. CDR3 sequence: CASLNEQGPYNEQFF. The DNA for the CDR3 is TGTGCCAGCTTGAATGAACAGGGGCCCTACAATGAGCAGTTCTTC. Based on the CDR3 plus reference TRBV2 and TRBJ2-1, the full variable domain is EPEVTQTPSHQVTQMGQEVILRCVPISNHLYFYWYRQILGQKVEFLVSFYNNEISEKSEIFDDQFSVERPDGSNFTLKIRSTKLEDSAMYFCASLNEQGPYNEQFFGPGTRLTVL.

This chain joins TRBV10-3 and TRBJ2-3; the D is unclear. The CDR3 has 12 amino acids. The ends were cut back, 3 bases at V and 5 bases at J, with 6 bases in the middle. In germline, CDR1 is ENHRY, CDR2 SYGVKD. CDR3 sequence: CAISDRGDTQYF. CDR3 nucleotides: TGTGCCATCAGTGATCGAGGAGATACGCAGTATTTT.

This clone appeared once. The chain has TRBV5-1 and TRBJ1-2; no definite D call. Per germline, CDR1 SGHRS and CDR2 YFSETQ. V shed 0 bases and J shed 6 bases, with 6 bases lying between them. The CDR3 runs 12 residues. The chain's CDR3 is CASSLGGDGYTF. CDR3 DNA: TGCGCCAGCAGCTTGGGTGGGGATGGCTACACCTTC. The full variable domain, with the rest looked up from reference TRBV5-1 and TRBJ1-2, is KAGVTQTPRYLIKTRGQQVTLSCSPISGHRSVSWYQQTPGQGLQFLFEYFSETQRNKGNFPGRFSGRQFSNSRSEMNVSTLELGDSALYLCASSLGGDGYTFGSGTRLTVV.

The J gene is TRBJ1-4, the V gene TRBV9, with D unclear. Germline-derived CDR1 and CDR2 are SGDLS and YYNGEE. V gave up 0 bases and J gave up 11 bases, with 20 bases separating them. The CDR3 is made up of 16 amino acids. The CDR3 DNA is TGTGCCAGCAGCGTAGGTTTGGGCCAGTCAACGGGGAAACTGTTTTTT. Its protein product is CASSVGLGQSTGKLFF. Drawing the rest from reference TRBV9 and TRBJ1-4, the complete variable domain is DSGVTQTPKHLITATGQRVTLRCSPRSGDLSVYWYQQSLDQGLQFLIQYYNGEERAKGNILERFSAQQFPDLHSELNLSSLELGDSALYFCASSVGLGQSTGKLFFGSGTQLSVL.

Concerning this clone itself: Different DNA sequences within this sample yield the same CDR3. The chain links TRBV5-4 to TRBJ2-3, with 12 bases that match TRBD2. Germline values: CDR1 SGHNT, CDR2 YYREEE (reference sequence). The CDR3 consists of 17 residues. V gave up 1 base and J gave up 3 bases; unmatched junction bases: 6. The CDR3 loop reads CASSLRLAGGPTDTQYF. CDR3 in DNA: TGTGCCAGCAGCTTGAGGCTAGCGGGGGGGCCGACAGATACGCAGTATTTT. Based on the CDR3 plus reference TRBV5-4 and TRBJ2-3, the full variable domain is ETGVTQSPTHLIKTRGQQVTLRCSSQSGHNTVSWYQQALGQGPQFIFQYYREEENGRGNFPPRFSGLQFPNYSSELNVNALELDDSALYLCASSLRLAGGPTDTQYFGPGTRLTVL.

V and J are TRBV5-8 and TRBJ1-5, with 10 bases lining up with TRBD1. The CDR3 runs 17 residues. With 2 bases clipped from V and 4 bases from J, the junction kept 9 bases outside the gene matches. Germline assignment: CDR1 SGHTS and CDR2 YDEGEE. In DNA, the CDR3 is TGTGCCAGCAGCTTACTTGGGACAGGGGTGGGTAATCAGCCCCAGCATTTT. It is translated as CASSLLGTGVGNQPQHF.

The rearrangement uses TRBV25-1 and TRBJ1-2; possibly TRBD1 for D (6 bases). The V gene's germline CDR1 is MGHDK and CDR2 SYGVNS. The germline V and J ends were trimmed by 2 bases and 3 bases, with 13 bases remaining between them. This CDR3 is 15 amino acids long. DNA for the CDR3: TGTGCCAGCAGTGAAGTACAGGGACCCGACTATGGCTACACCTTC. Residues: CASSEVQGPDYGYTF.

The chain has TRBV27 and TRBJ1-2, with a weak D call TRBD1 (5 bases). There are 15 residues in the CDR3. Germline CDR1 and CDR2: MNHEY and SMNVEV (reference sequence). V was clipped by 8 bases and J by 4 bases, with 20 bases between them. CDR3 sequence reads: CASGGAPRESYGYTF. CDR3 coding DNA: TGTGCCAGCGGAGGGGCACCTAGGGAATCCTATGGCTACACCTTC.

The J gene is TRBJ1-4, the V gene TRBV6-1, with 10 bases that match TRBD1. The CDR3 contains 15 residues. J lost 7 bases, V lost 2 bases, and 4 bases had no gene match. Germline V gives CDR1 MNHNS, CDR2 SASEGT. The CDR3 protein is CASSETGTGVEKLFF. The DNA for the CDR3 is TGTGCCAGCAGTGAAACAGGGACAGGGGTTGAAAAACTGTTTTTT.

The genes are TRBV18 and TRBJ2-1, with D possibly called TRBD1 or TRBD2 (5 bases each). V lost 4 bases to trimming and J lost 0 bases, with 10 bases between them. Per the germline V gene, CDR1 is KGHSH and CDR2 is LQKENI. The CDR3 is 15 amino acids. For the CDR3, the DNA is TGTGCCAGCTCACGGGGGACCAGCTCCTACAATGAGCAGTTCTTC. It specifies CASSRGTSSYNEQFF.

This chain joins TRBV25-1 and TRBJ1-2; a possible D gene is TRBD1 (5 bases). This CDR3 contains 13 residues. Germline lookup yields CDR1 MGHDK and CDR2 SYGVNS. Trimming cost V 6 bases and J 8 bases, with 16 bases left between them. CDR3: CASRGRGIQGYTF. The CDR3 DNA sequence: TGTGCCAGCAGGGGGCGGGGGATTCAAGGCTACACCTTC.

J is TRBJ1-1 and V is TRBV18; the D gene is possibly TRBD1 (5 bases). CDR3 size: 16 residues. V dropped 3 bases and J dropped 0 bases, with 14 bases sitting between them. Germline V gene data show CDR1 as KGHSH and CDR2 as LQKENI. The CDR3 protein is CASSPGEGILNTEAFF. CDR3 coding DNA: TGTGCCAGCTCACCGGGAGAGGGGATTTTGAACACTGAAGCTTTCTTT.

V usage is TRBV2 and J usage is TRBJ2-6, with D possibly TRBD2 on 6 matching bases. The CDR3 is made up of 14 amino acids. V was pared by 6 bases and J by 1 base, with 7 bases between. In germline, CDR1 is SNHLY, CDR2 FYNNEI. CDR3 in DNA: TGTGCCAGCAGGGCGGGGTCTGGGGCCAACGTCCTGACTTTC. This sequence encodes CASRAGSGANVLTF.

This clone was counted a single time. This sequence joins TRBV10-1 and TRBJ2-3; 11 bases agree with TRBD2. The CDR3 consists of 15 residues. V gave up 5 bases and J gave up 6 bases; unmatched junction bases: 7. CDR1 and CDR2 (germline): WNHNN, SYGVQD (reference sequence). DNA of the CDR3: TGCGCCAGCAGTTATCTAGCGGGGGGCGCGGATACGCAGTATTTT. It encodes CASSYLAGGADTQYF.